This passage covers 3 T cell receptor beta chains from one sample sequenced in a study of regulatory T cells in long-lasting Graves disease. The TCR beta library used iRepertoire HTBI primers with Arm-PCR amplification of CDR3. A single record per CDR3 protein comes from TCRdb applying MiXCR to the multiplex PCR reads. The table lists around 330,000 distinct CDR3 sequences, 15% to 20% of them singletons. Time point indicated: newly diagnosed GD, antithyroid drugs for less than 3 months. Isolated PBMC RNA provided the starting material for the TCR library. The material sequenced was peripheral blood mononuclear cells (PBMCs), taken at new diagnosis, from a patient treated with antithyroid drugs. All receptors derive from a female donor with Graves disease.

This clonotype was detected ten times or more. This rearrangement joins TRBV2 to TRBJ2-4; tentatively, D is TRBD2 (6 bases). Germline V CDR1 and CDR2: SNHLY, FYNNEI. The CDR3 runs 15 residues. V was cut by 0 bases and J by 10 bases, with 16 bases left in between. The DNA of the CDR3 is TGTGCCAGCAGTGAAGCGATCGGACTACTGGGGATTCAGTACTTC. Encoded protein: CASSEAIGLLGIQYF.

This clonotype was counted ten times or more. The chain employs TRBV28 and TRBJ2-7; maybe TRBD2 (5 bases). This CDR3 has 14 residues. Germline assignment: CDR1 MDHEN and CDR2 SYDVKM. The germline V and J ends were trimmed by 6 bases and 8 bases, with 20 bases remaining between them. The CDR3, as DNA: TGTGCCAGCAGGCACGGGAACCAGATCACCCAGCAGTACTTC. As protein: CASRHGNQITQQYF. Together with reference TRBV28 and TRBJ2-7, the CDR3 gives the full variable domain: DVKVTQSSRYLVKRTGEKVFLECVQDMDHENMFWYRQDPGLGLRLIYFSYDVKMKEKGDIPEGYSVSREKKERFSLILESASTNQTSMYLCASRHGNQITQQYFGPGTRLTVT.

This chain connects TRBV6-1 to TRBJ1-5, with 7 bases that match TRBD1. CDR1 and CDR2 from the germline V gene are MNHNS and SASEGT. The CDR3 runs to 15 residues. V lost 5 bases, J lost 9 bases, and 13 bases stayed unmatched. CDR3 region: CASSLGQTKLAPQHF. The CDR3, as DNA: TGTGCCAGCAGTCTGGGACAGACGAAATTGGCGCCCCAGCATTTT.